The 2 T cell receptor beta chains below were found in one sample sequenced in a study of blood T cell repertoires in COVID-19. The data were produced by immunoSEQ multiplex PCR, yet TCRdb's version contains in-frame clones alone and is incomplete. The sample has about 81,000 clones; around 89% are singletons. The source material was PBMCs or T cells enriched from blood (not recorded which). The receptors derive from a woman in her fifties or sixties with acute COVID-19.

This chain links TRBV2 with TRBJ1-2; 8 nucleotides align to TRBD1. The J segment lost 8 bases and the V segment lost 4 bases, leaving 9 bases of the junction unmatched. The CDR3 extends over 14 amino acids. The germline CDR1 and CDR2 sequences are SNHLY and FYNNEI. CDR3 amino acids: CASSGDRLRGGYTF. CDR3 coding DNA: TGTGCCAGCAGTGGGGACAGGCTTCGGGGGGGCTACACCTTC.

The chain couples TRBV28 to TRBJ1-4, with 7 bases matching TRBD1. The germline V gene encodes CDR1 MDHEN and CDR2 SYDVKM. V gave up 4 bases and J gave up 3 bases; unmatched junction bases: 2. The CDR3 sequence is 14 residues long. Here the CDR3 reads CASSSQGSNEKLFF. For the CDR3, the DNA is TGTGCCAGCAGTTCACAGGGGTCTAATGAAAAACTGTTTTTT.